Following are 21 T cell receptor beta chains from one sample sequenced in a study of cytomegalovirus exposure and HLA in healthy donors (dated by TCRdb to 2017 to 2019). Libraries were prepared through the immunoSEQ multiplex PCR assay. For the multiplex PCR, a mixture combining 60 forward primers for TCR Vbeta segments and 13 reverse primers for TCR Jbeta segments was used. TCRdb re-hosts the immuneACCESS table, in-frame sequences only. Its copies lack some clones; in the studies checked, an unresolved V gene accounts for under half of them, and the cause for the rest is not known. The sample table contains under 200,000 clones; only one count was recorded for about 80% of them. 2.6% of the sample belongs to the ten largest clones. Specimen: PBMCs. These receptors were obtained from a woman aged 45-65 years in good health and CMV-seropositive.

The rearrangement uses TRBV18 and TRBJ2-3, with 7 bases fitting TRBD2. The germline V gene has CDR1 KGHSH and CDR2 LQKENI. With V trimmed by 3 bases and J by 0 bases, 12 bases remained unmatched. The CDR3 loop spans 18 amino acids. CDR3 sequence (DNA): TGTGCCAGCTCACCGCAAGTCTTAGCGGGTACTAGCACAGATACGCAGTATTTT. It specifies CASSPQVLAGTSTDTQYF.

The chain couples TRBV9 to TRBJ2-1; D perhaps matches TRBD1 (7 bases). The V and J ends lost 3 bases and 5 bases respectively, with 15 bases between them. The CDR3 has 15 residues. CDR1 is SGDLS and CDR2 is YYNGEE in the germline V gene. Here the CDR3 DNA reads TGTGCCAGCAGCGACAGGGGAGGCTTAAACAATGAGCAGTTCTTC. Its protein product is CASSDRGGLNNEQFF.

Details on this clone: Other DNA sequences in the same sample also yield this CDR3. This chain connects TRBV19 to TRBJ1-4, with D unresolved. V was cut by 6 bases and J by 7 bases, with 15 bases left in between. The CDR3 loop spans 14 amino acids. CDR1 and CDR2 (germline): LNHDA, SQIVND (reference sequence). CDR3 nucleotides: TGTGCCAGTAGCCTGGGGTCTAGCGGTGAAAAACTGTTTTTT. Translating it yields CASSLGSSGEKLFF.

This chain connects TRBV27 to TRBJ2-1, with 12 bases fitting TRBD2. The CDR3 length is 14 residues. The J segment lost 6 bases and the V segment lost 6 bases, leaving 3 bases of the junction unmatched. Germline lookup yields CDR1 MNHEY and CDR2 SMNVEV (reference sequence). CDR3 sequence (DNA): TGTGCCAGCAGGACTAGCGGGGGTGTCAATGAGCAGTTCTTC. Translated, it gives CASRTSGGVNEQFF.

This chain uses TRBV5-1 with TRBJ2-7; D not resolved. The CDR3 runs to 11 residues. The germline V and J ends were trimmed by 3 bases and 3 bases, with 4 bases remaining between them. CDR1 SGHRS and CDR2 YFSETQ come from the germline V gene. The CDR3 DNA is TGCGCCAGCAGCTCAGACTACGAGCAGTACTTC. As protein: CASSSDYEQYF.

The V call is TRBV5-6, the J call TRBJ2-1, with 8 bases matching TRBD1. V shed 0 bases and J 2 bases; nucleotides not matched to a gene: 7. Germline V lookup: CDR1 SGHDT, CDR2 YYEEEE. The CDR3 consists of 17 residues. Here the CDR3 reads CASSLALGQVTYNEQFF. For the CDR3, the DNA is TGTGCCAGCAGCTTGGCGCTGGGACAGGTAACCTACAATGAGCAGTTCTTC.

The CDR3, as DNA: TGTGCCATCAGTGAGTCGACAGCGGGGAACTATGGCTACACCTTC. It translates to CAISESTAGNYGYTF. This chain connects TRBV10-3 to TRBJ1-2; perhaps TRBD1 as D (5 bases). The germline V gene has CDR1 ENHRY and CDR2 SYGVKD. This CDR3 region has 15 residues. The germline V and J ends were trimmed by 0 bases and 2 bases, with 10 bases remaining between them.

The rearrangement uses TRBV6-1 and TRBJ2-5; TRBD1 matches at 7 bases. Looked up from germline, CDR1 is MNHNS and CDR2 is SASEGT. V gave up 6 bases and J gave up 1 base; unmatched junction bases: 8. The CDR3 has 15 residues. This CDR3 reads CASSRTGNGQETQYF. The CDR3 DNA is TGTGCCAGCAGCAGGACAGGTAACGGCCAAGAGACCCAGTACTTC.

The gene calls are TRBV18 and TRBJ1-1; D is unclear. V lost 2 bases to trimming and J lost 1 base, with 11 bases between them. Germline V lookup: CDR1 KGHSH, CDR2 LQKENI. The length of the CDR3 is 15 residues. CDR3 amino acids: CASSPIFLENTEAFF. The CDR3 coding sequence is TGTGCCAGCTCACCAATTTTTCTAGAGAACACTGAAGCTTTCTTT.

The chain uses TRBV6-6 and TRBJ2-5; 11 nucleotides match TRBD2. Losses at the gene ends were 8 bases for V and 1 base for J; bases not matched to a gene: 6. Germline V gene data show CDR1 as MNHNY and CDR2 as SVGAGI (reference sequence). There are 15 residues in the CDR3. In DNA, the CDR3 is TGTGCCAGCCAGCTAGCGGGGGGTCCCCAAGAGACCCAGTACTTC. This gives the protein CASQLAGGPQETQYF.

The chain links TRBV4-1 to TRBJ2-5; D gene ambiguous. This CDR3 comprises 15 residues. Germline lookup yields CDR1 MGHRA and CDR2 YSYEKL. V lost 0 bases, J lost 5 bases, and 13 bases lay in between. CDR3 bases: TGCGCCAGCAGCCAAGAAAACGACATTTCGGAGACCCAGTACTTC. Its protein product is CASSQENDISETQYF.

For this clone: The germline gene is not matched at one end of the junction; a read error may be the cause. V usage is TRBV18 and J usage is TRBJ1-5; 7 bases fit TRBD1. The CDR3 loop spans 16 amino acids. Germline V CDR1 and CDR2: KGHSH, LQKENI. The CDR3 sequence is CASSHTGDRSSQPQHF. DNA of the CDR3: TGTGCCAGCTCTCACACAGGGGACCGTAGCAGTCAGCCCCAGCATTTT. Using reference TRBV18 and TRBJ1-5 for the parts outside the CDR3, the full variable domain is NAGVMQNPRHLVRRRGQEARLRCSPMKGHSHVYWYRQLPEEGLKFMVYLQKENIIDESGMPKERFSAEFPKEGPSILRIQQVVRGDSAAYFCASSHTGDRSSQPQHFGDGTRLSIL.

This chain links TRBV9 with TRBJ2-3; TRBD2 aligns across 16 bases. The germline V gene encodes CDR1 SGDLS and CDR2 YYNGEE. The length of the CDR3 is 18 residues. Trimming cost V 3 bases and J 5 bases; bases outside gene matches: 9. The CDR3 is CASSAQGLAGGRGDTQYF. The DNA of the CDR3 is TGTGCCAGCAGCGCCCAGGGACTAGCGGGGGGGAGGGGAGATACGCAGTATTTT.

In nucleotides, the CDR3 is TGTGCCAGCAGTTACTCCGGGACAGTCTATGGCTACACCTTC. This encodes CASSYSGTVYGYTF. This chain links TRBV6-6 with TRBJ1-2; TRBD1 aligns across 7 bases. V was clipped by 0 bases and J by 4 bases; unmatched bases: 2. Per germline, CDR1 MNHNY and CDR2 SVGAGI (reference sequence). The CDR3 sequence is 14 residues long.

The chain carries TRBV7-2 and TRBJ2-1, with D possibly TRBD2 on 6 matching bases. Trimming left V 4 bases short and J 6 bases short, with 16 bases between. From germline, CDR1 is SGHTA and CDR2 FQGNSA. There are 15 residues in the CDR3. CDR3 nucleotide sequence: TGTGCCAGCAGCTCCACGGGACTGACTAGCAATGAGCAGTTCTTC. Translating it yields CASSSTGLTSNEQFF.

Notes on this clone: An end of the junction does not agree with germline; a read error may underlie this. This chain connects TRBV7-9 to TRBJ2-7; 8 bases align to TRBD1. CDR3 length: 14 amino acids. Germline V gives CDR1 SEHNR, CDR2 FQNEAQ (reference sequence). DNA of the CDR3: TGTTCCAGCAGCCGCCCCGGACAGGGATACGAGCAGTACTTC. It is translated as CSSSRPGQGYEQYF.

The chain links TRBV19 to TRBJ1-5, with 9 bases aligning to TRBD1. The V gene's germline CDR1 is LNHDA and CDR2 SQIVND (reference sequence). CDR3 length: 14 amino acids. Trimming took 5 bases from V and 5 from J; bases not matched to a gene: 4. DNA for the CDR3: TGTGCCAGTAGTGGCAGGACAGGGGATCAGCCCCAGCATTTT. Its translation: CASSGRTGDQPQHF.

About this clone: Sequence at one end of the junction differs from germline and may be a read error. The chain joins TRBV6-6 to TRBJ2-7; TRBD1 matches at 9 bases. Germline lookup yields CDR1 MNHNY and CDR2 SVGAGI (reference sequence). This CDR3 is 15 amino acids long. CDR3 residues: CASSPGTGFEDERYF. In nucleotides, the CDR3 is TGTGCCAGCAGTCCCGGGACAGGGTTTGAAGACGAGCGGTACTTC.

The rearrangement uses TRBV2 and TRBJ2-7, with TRBD2 matching over 8 bases. CDR1 is SNHLY, CDR2 FYNNEI, per germline. This CDR3 has 13 amino acids. J gave up 3 bases and V 7 bases, and 5 bases lay outside the gene matches. CDR3 bases: TGTGCCAGCATCAGCGGGGGTATCTACGAGCAGTACTTC. It specifies CASISGGIYEQYF. The variable domain in full, completed from reference TRBV2 and TRBJ2-7, reads EPEVTQTPSHQVTQMGQEVILRCVPISNHLYFYWYRQILGQKVEFLVSFYNNEISEKSEIFDDQFSVERPDGSNFTLKIRSTKLEDSAMYFCASISGGIYEQYFGPGTRLTVT.

This sequence joins TRBV18 and TRBJ1-6, with TRBD1 matching over 10 bases. The V and J ends lost 4 bases and 10 bases, in that order; junction bases with no gene match: 4. Germline V lookup: CDR1 KGHSH, CDR2 LQKENI. This CDR3 contains 14 residues. The CDR3 coding sequence is TGTGCCAGCTCACAAGGGACAGGGGAGTCACCCCTCCACTTT. Encoded protein: CASSQGTGESPLHF.

This sequence joins TRBV5-6 and TRBJ2-7, with D tentatively TRBD2 (8 bases). CDR1 and CDR2 (germline): SGHDT, YYEEEE. The CDR3 length is 15 residues. The V gene lost 7 bases and the J gene lost 0 bases, with 17 bases spanning the gap. DNA for the CDR3: TGTGCCAGCGTCTTTAGCGGGGACAGCTCCTACGAGCAGTACTTC. Translated: CASVFSGDSSYEQYF.